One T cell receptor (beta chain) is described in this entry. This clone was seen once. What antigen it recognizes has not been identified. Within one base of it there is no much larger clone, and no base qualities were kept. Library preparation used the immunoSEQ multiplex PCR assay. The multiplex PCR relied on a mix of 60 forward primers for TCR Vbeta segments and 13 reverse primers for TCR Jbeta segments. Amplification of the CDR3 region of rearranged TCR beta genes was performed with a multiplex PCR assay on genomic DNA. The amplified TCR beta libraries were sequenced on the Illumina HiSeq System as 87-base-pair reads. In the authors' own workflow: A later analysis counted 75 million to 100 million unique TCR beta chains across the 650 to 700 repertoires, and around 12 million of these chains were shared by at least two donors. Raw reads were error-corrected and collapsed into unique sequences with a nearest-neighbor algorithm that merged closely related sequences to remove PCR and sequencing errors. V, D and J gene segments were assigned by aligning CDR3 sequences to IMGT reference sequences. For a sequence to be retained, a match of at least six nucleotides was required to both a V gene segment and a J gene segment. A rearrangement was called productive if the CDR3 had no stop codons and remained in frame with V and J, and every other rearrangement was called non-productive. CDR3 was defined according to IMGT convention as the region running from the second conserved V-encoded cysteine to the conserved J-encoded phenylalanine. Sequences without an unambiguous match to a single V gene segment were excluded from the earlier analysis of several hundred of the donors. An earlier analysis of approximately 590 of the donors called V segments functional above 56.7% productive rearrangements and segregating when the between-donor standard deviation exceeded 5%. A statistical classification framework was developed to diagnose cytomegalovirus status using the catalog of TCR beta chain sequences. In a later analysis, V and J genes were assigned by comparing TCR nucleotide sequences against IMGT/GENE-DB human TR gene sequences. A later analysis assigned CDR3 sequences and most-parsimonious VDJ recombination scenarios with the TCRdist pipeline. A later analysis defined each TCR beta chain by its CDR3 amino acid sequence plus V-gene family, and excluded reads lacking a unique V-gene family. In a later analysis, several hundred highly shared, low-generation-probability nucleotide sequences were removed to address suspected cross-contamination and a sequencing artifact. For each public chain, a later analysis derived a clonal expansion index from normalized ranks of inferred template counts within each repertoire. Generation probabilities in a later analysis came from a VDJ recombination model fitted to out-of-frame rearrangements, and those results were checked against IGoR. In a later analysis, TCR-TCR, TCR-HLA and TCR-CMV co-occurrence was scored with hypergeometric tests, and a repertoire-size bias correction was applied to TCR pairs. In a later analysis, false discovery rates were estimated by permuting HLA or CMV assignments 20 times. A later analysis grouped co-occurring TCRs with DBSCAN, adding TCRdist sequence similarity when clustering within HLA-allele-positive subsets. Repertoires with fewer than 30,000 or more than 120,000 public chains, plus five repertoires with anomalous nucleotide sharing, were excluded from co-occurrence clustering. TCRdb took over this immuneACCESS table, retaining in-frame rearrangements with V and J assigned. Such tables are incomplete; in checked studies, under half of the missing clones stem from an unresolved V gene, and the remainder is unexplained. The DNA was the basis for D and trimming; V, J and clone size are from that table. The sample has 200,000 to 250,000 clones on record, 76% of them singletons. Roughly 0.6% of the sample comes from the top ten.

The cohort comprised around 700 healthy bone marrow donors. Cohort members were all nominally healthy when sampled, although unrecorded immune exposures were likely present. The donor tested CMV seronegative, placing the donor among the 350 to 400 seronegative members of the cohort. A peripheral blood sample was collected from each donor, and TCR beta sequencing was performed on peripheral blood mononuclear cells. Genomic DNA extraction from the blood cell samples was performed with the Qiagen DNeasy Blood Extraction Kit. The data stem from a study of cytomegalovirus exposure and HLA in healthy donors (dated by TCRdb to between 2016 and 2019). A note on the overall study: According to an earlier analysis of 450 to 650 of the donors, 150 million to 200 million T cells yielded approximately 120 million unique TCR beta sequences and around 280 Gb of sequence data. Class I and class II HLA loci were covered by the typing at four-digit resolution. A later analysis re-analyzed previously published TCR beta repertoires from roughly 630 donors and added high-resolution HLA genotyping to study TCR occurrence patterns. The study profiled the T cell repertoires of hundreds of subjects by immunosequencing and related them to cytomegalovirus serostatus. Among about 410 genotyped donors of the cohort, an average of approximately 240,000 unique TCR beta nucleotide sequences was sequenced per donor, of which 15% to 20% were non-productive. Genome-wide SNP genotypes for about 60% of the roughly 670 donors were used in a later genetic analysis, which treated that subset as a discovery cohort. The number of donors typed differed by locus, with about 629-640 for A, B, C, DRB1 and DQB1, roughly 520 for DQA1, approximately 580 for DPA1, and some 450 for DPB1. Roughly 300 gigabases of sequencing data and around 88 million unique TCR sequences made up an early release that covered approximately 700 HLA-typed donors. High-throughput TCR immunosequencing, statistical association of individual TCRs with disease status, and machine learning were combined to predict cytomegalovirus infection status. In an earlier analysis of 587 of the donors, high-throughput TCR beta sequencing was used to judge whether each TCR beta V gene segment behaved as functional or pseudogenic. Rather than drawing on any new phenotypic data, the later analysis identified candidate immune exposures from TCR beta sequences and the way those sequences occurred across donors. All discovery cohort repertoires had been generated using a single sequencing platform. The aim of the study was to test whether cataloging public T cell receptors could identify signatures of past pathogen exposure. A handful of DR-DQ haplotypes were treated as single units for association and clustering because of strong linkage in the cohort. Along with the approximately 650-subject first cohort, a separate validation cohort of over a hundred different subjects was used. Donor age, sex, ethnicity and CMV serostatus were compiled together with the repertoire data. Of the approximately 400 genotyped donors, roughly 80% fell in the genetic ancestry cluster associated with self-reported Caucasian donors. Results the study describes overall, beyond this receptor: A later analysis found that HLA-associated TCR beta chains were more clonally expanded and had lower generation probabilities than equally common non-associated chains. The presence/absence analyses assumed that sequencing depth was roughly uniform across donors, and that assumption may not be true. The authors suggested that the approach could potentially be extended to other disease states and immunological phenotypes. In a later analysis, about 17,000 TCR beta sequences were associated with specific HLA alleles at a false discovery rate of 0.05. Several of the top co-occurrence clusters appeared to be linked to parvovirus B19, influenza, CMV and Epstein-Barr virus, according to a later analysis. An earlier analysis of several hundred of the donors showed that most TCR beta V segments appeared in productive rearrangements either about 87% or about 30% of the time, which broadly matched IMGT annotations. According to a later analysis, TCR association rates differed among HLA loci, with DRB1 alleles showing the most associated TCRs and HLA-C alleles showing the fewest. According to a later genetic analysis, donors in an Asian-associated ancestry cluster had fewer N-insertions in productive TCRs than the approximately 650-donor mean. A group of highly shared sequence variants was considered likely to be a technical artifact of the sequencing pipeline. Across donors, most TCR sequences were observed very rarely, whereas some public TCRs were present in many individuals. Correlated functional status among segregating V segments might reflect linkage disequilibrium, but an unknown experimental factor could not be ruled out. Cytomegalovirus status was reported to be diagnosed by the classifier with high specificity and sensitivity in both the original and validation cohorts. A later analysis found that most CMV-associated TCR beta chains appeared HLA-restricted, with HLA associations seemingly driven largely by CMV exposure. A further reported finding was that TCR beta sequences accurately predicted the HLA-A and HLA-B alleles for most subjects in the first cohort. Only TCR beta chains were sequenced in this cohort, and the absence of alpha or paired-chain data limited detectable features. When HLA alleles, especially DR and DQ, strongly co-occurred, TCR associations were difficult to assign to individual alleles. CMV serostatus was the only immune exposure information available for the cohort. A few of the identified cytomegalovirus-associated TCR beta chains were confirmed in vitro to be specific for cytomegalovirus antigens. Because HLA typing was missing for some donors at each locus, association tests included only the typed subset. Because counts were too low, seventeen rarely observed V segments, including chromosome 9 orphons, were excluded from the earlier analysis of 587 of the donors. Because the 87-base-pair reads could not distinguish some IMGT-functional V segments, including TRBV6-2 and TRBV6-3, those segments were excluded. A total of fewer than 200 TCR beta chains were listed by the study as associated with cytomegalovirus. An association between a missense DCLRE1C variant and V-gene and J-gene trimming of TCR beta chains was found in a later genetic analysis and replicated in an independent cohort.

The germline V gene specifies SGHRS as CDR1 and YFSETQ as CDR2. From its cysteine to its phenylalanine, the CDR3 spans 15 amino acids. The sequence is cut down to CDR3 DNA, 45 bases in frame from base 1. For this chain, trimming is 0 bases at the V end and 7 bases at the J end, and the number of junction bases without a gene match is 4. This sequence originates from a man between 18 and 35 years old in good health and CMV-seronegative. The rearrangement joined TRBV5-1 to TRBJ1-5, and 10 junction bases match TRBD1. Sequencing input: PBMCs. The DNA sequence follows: TGCGCCAGCAGCTTGGGGACAGGGGGGGGCCAGCCCCAGCATTTT. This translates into CASSLGTGGGQPQHF.